The clone carrying this TCR beta chain was recorded at least ten times. Deletions cut 4 bases from V and 2 bases from J, with 10 bases between. The CDR3 extends over 14 amino acids. Germline CDR1 reads SGHRS; CDR2 reads YFSETQ. This specimen comes from a study of patients and donors after allogeneic stem cell transplantation. TCRdb called the RT-PCR reads again in MiXCR, with one record for every CDR3 protein. The table includes under 170,000 distinct CDR3 sequences, roughly two fifths detected once. The clonotype comes from a human donor who was either an allogeneic HSCT recipient or a stem cell or donor lymphocyte infusion donor (not recorded which). It is not recorded whose cells these are; they may come from a transplant donor. This sequence joins TRBV5-1 and TRBJ1-5; D remains ambiguous. Sequenced sample: blood, either unsorted or a sorted T cell fraction (not recorded which). CDR3 loop: CASSDGRGNQPQHF. The DNA of the CDR3 is TGCGCCAGCAGCGACGGACGGGGCAATCAGCCCCAGCATTTT.